This T cell receptor beta chain was sequenced in a study of OX40 agonist ivuxolimab in advanced cancers. Turning to the study itself: Administration of intravenous ivuxolimab to patients occurred every 2 weeks at 0.01 to 10 mg/kg. Patients receiving dose escalation had hepatocellular carcinoma, melanoma, renal cell or head and neck cancer.

On this clone: The antigen is unknown.

The V gene lost 4 bases and the J gene lost 8 bases, with 20 bases spanning the gap. Per germline, CDR1 SGHVS and CDR2 FNYEAQ. This CDR3 comprises 15 residues. Study-wide results and limits: Compared with CD4+, CD8+ T cells on average had more expanded clones. It was not determined which antigens were specifically recognized by the peripheral T cells that had undergone clonal expansion.

Generated by immunoSEQ multiplex PCR, the TCRdb table keeps only in-frame clones and is missing some. The table records roughly 23,000 clones, approximately 81% of them present only once. The TCR sequence derives from an adult with an advanced solid tumor such as melanoma, head and neck, liver or kidney cancer. The chain links TRBV7-6 to TRBJ1-1, with D possibly matching TRBD1 (6 bases). The material was CD4+ or CD8+ T cells sorted from blood, obtained in a trial of the OX40 agonist ivuxolimab. CDR3 region: CASSSRSVEGGEAFF. In nucleotides, the CDR3 is TGTGCCAGCAGCTCCCGGTCGGTGGAGGGGGGAGAAGCTTTCTTT. The whole variable domain, remainder taken from reference TRBV7-6 and TRBJ1-1, is GAGVSQSPRYKVTKRGQDVALRCDPISGHVSLYWYRQALGQGPEFLTYFNYEAQQDKSGLPNDRFSAERPEGSISTLTIQRTEQRDSAMYRCASSSRSVEGGEAFFGQGTRLTVV.